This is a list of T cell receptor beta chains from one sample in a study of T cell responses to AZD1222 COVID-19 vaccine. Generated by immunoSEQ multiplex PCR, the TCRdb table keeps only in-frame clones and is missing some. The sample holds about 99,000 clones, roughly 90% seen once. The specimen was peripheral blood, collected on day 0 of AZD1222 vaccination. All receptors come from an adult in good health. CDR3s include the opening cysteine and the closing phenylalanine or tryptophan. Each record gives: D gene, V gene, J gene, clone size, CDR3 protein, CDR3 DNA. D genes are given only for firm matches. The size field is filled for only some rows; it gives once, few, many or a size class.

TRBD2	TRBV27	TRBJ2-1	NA	CATRKKGAGGYNEQFF	TGTGCCACCAGGAAGAAGGGAGCGGGAGGATACAATGAGCAGTTCTTC
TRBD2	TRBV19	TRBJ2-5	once	CATRGGRGSQETQYF	TGTGCCACCCGGGGGGGGAGGGGATCCCAAGAGACCCAGTACTTC
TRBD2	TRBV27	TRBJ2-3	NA	CASRGGLAGGNTQYF	TGTGCCAGCAGGGGTGGACTAGCGGGAGGTAATACGCAGTATTTT
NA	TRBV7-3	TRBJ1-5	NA	CASSLSFGQPQHF	TGTGCCAGCAGCTTAAGTTTTGGACAGCCCCAGCATTTT
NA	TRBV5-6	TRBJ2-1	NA	CASSLAPRSYNEQFF	TGTGCCAGCAGCTTGGCCCCACGCTCCTACAATGAGCAGTTCTTC
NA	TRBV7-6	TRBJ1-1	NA	CASSLTLNTEAFF	TGTGCCAGCAGCTTGACACTGAACACTGAAGCTTTCTTT
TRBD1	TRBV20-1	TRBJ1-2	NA	CSAGTVDGYTF	TGCAGTGCCGGGACAGTCGATGGCTACACCTTC
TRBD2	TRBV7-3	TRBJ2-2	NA	CASSPGLAGATGELFF	TGTGCCAGCAGTCCGGGACTAGCGGGAGCAACCGGGGAGCTGTTTTTT
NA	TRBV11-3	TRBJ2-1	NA	CASSLGPGNEQFF	TGTGCCAGCAGCTTAGGCCCAGGGAATGAGCAGTTCTTC
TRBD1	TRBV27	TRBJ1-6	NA	CASSLRQGNSPLHF	TGTGCCAGCAGTTTACGACAGGGGAATTCACCCCTCCACTTT
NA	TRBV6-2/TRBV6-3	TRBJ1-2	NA	CASSSTGTGYTF	TGTGCCAGCAGTTCAACCGGGACTGGCTACACCTTC
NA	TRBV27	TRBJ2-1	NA	CASSFGRNEQFF	TGTGCCAGCAGTTTCGGGCGGAATGAGCAGTTCTTC
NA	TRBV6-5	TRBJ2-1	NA	CASSLSGPNEQFF	TGTGCCAGCTCTCTATCCGGGCCCAATGAGCAGTTCTTC
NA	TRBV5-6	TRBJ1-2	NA	CASSLGARYYGYTF	TGTGCCAGCAGCTTGGGGGCGCGTTACTATGGCTACACCTTC
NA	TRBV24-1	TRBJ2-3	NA	CATSDLQTTDTQYF	TGTGCCACCAGTGATTTGCAAACGACAGATACGCAGTATTTT
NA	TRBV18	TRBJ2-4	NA	CASSRPGAAKNIQYF	TGTGCCAGCTCACGCCCCGGGGCCGCCAAAAACATTCAGTACTTC
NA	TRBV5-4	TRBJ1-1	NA	CASSPFAGGGTNTEAFF	TGTGCCAGCAGCCCTTTCGCGGGGGGAGGCACGAACACTGAAGCTTTCTTT
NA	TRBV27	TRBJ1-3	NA	CASSFSGNTIYF	TGTGCCAGCAGTTTCTCTGGAAACACCATATATTTT
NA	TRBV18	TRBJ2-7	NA	CASSPRGRNEQYF	TGTGCCAGCTCACCACGAGGAAGGAACGAGCAGTACTTC
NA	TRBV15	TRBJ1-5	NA	CATSVPGNQPQHF	TGTGCCACCAGCGTTCCAGGAAATCAGCCCCAGCATTTT
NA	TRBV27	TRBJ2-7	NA	CASRDGGMYEQYF	TGTGCCAGCAGAGACGGAGGGATGTACGAGCAGTACTTC
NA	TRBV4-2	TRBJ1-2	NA	CASSQDRGAYGYTF	TGTGCCAGCAGCCAAGACAGGGGCGCCTATGGCTACACCTTC
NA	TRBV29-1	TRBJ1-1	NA	CSVTTRGRSTEAFF	TGCAGCGTTACGACCAGGGGTAGGAGCACTGAAGCTTTCTTT
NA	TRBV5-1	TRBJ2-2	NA	CASSFLRGHTGELFF	TGCGCCAGCAGCTTCTTGCGGGGACACACCGGGGAGCTGTTTTTT
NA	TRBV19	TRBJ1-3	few	CASSVGHINTIYF	TGTGCCAGTAGTGTTGGACACATAAACACCATATATTTT
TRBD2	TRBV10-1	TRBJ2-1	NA	CASSEFGGTSGRILYNEQFF	TGCGCCAGCAGTGAGTTTGGGGGGACTAGCGGGAGAATTTTATACAATGAGCAGTTCTTC
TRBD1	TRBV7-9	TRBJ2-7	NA	CASSPPDRAYEQYF	TGTGCCAGCAGCCCCCCGGACAGGGCCTACGAGCAGTACTTC
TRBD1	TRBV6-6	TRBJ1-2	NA	CASSQTGFGSNYGYTF	TGTGCCAGCAGCCAGACAGGGTTTGGGTCTAACTATGGCTACACCTTC
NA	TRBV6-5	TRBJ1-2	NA	CASTYGSGGGYTF	TGTGCCAGCACCTATGGGAGTGGAGGTGGCTACACCTTC
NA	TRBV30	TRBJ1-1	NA	CAWSTIRGSLNTEAFF	TGTGCCTGGAGTACCATTAGAGGGAGTTTGAACACTGAAGCTTTCTTT
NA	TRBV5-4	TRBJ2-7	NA	CASSLQGVHEQYF	TGTGCCAGCAGCTTGCAAGGGGTCCACGAGCAGTACTTC
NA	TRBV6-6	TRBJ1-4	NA	CATSEPSGINEKLFF	TGTGCCACCTCAGAACCCAGCGGGATTAATGAAAAACTGTTTTTT
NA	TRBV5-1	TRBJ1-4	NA	CASRAGSANEKLFF	TGCGCCAGCAGGGCCGGTTCGGCTAATGAAAAACTGTTTTTT
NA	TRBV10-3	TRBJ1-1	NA	CAISDPEGGNTEAFF	TGTGCCATCAGTGATCCTGAAGGAGGGAACACTGAAGCTTTCTTT
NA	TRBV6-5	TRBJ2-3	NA	CASSYGSLAGSDTQYF	TGTGCCAGCAGTTACGGGTCACTGGCCGGTTCAGATACGCAGTATTTT
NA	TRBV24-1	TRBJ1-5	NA	CATSDRGSNQPQHF	TGTGCCACCAGTGACAGGGGAAGCAATCAGCCCCAGCATTTT
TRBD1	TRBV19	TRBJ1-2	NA	CASGDRGQDYGYTF	TGTGCCAGTGGGGACAGGGGGCAAGACTATGGCTACACCTTC
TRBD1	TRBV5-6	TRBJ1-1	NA	CASSFETGRLNTEAFF	TGTGCCAGCAGCTTCGAGACAGGGCGATTGAACACTGAAGCTTTCTTT
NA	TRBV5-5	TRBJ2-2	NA	CASSWVRGPGELFF	TGTGCCAGCAGCTGGGTTCGGGGCCCCGGGGAGCTGTTTTTT
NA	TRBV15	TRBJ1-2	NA	CATSRDSGARDGYTF	TGTGCCACCAGCAGAGATAGCGGGGCAAGGGATGGCTACACCTTC
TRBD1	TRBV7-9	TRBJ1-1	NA	CASSSDNDRGNTEAFF	TGTGCCAGCAGCTCGGATAACGACAGGGGCAACACTGAAGCTTTCTTT
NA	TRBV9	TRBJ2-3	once	CASSVEGRDTDTQYF	TGTGCCAGCAGCGTAGAGGGCAGGGACACAGATACGCAGTATTTT
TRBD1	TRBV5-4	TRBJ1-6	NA	CASSWDRDNSPLHF	TGTGCCAGCAGCTGGGACAGGGACAATTCACCCCTCCACTTT
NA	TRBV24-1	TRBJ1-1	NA	CATSDPLRFEAFF	TGTGCCACCAGTGATCCATTACGGTTTGAAGCTTTCTTT
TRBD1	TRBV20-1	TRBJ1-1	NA	CSARQGPEAFF	TGCAGTGCGCGACAGGGACCTGAAGCTTTCTTT
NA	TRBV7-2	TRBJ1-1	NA	CASSSDLIGTEAFF	TGTGCCAGCAGCTCGGACCTCATTGGGACTGAAGCTTTCTTT
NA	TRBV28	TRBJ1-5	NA	CASSLSWQGPNQPQHF	TGTGCCAGCAGTTTATCTTGGCAGGGCCCAAATCAGCCCCAGCATTTT
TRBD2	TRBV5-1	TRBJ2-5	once	CASSLESGSQETQYF	TGCGCCAGCAGCTTGGAAAGCGGGAGCCAAGAGACCCAGTACTTC